The clone carrying this T cell receptor (beta chain) was picked up many times. What it binds is not known. The entry originates in a study of T cell repertoires in cytomegalovirus infection. About the research overall: A matching HLA type, together with CMV infection, was signaled by public TCR beta signatures.

Study-level points and caveats: HLA-C-restricted, CMV-specific TCR beta clonotypes were dominant ex vivo.

TCRdb passed the reads through MiXCR, listing each CDR3 protein once. The data show 350,000 to 550,000 distinct CDR3 sequences, with under 40% seen just once and around 13% held by the top ten. This receptor was taken from a human donor in good health (CMV status not recorded). Some clones in this sample may be carry-over from other donors' samples. The sequenced sample was PBMCs.

CDR3 amino acids: CVILDRTTDTQYF. CDR3 coding DNA: TGTGTAATATTGGACAGAACCACAGATACGCAGTATTTT. The gene calls are TRBV7-6 and TRBJ2-3, with D perhaps matching TRBD1 (6 bases). The CDR3 extends over 13 amino acids. Germline-derived CDR1 and CDR2 are SGHVS and FNYEAQ.